This is a list of T cell receptor beta chains from one sample in a study of PD-1 blockade in classical Hodgkin lymphoma. Libraries were prepared by immunoSEQ multiplex PCR; TCRdb keeps only in-frame clonotypes and omits some of them. The sample lists roughly 60,000 clones, roughly 90% occurring once. The sequences come from peripheral blood mononuclear cells (PBMCs), collected at baseline. The receptors originated from a human donor with classical Hodgkin lymphoma. CDR3s include the opening cysteine and the closing phenylalanine or tryptophan. A D gene is named only where the DNA matches it firmly. Only some rows state a clone size, as once, few, many or a class for expanded clones.

TGTGCCAGCAGCTCTCCCCCTGGTAGCGGGGGGTCCTACAATGAGCAGTTCTTC	CASSSPPGSGGSYNEQFF	-	TRBV11-2	TRBJ2-1	TRBD2
TGTGCCAGCAGTTTGGGCCCGGTAGCGGGAGACGCCGGGGAGCTGTTTTTT	CASSLGPVAGDAGELFF	-	TRBV28	TRBJ2-2	TRBD2
TGCGCCAGCAGCTTGGACAACAATCAGCCCCAGCATTTT	CASSLDNNQPQHF	once	TRBV5-1	TRBJ1-5	-
TGTGCCATCAGTGGGGACAGCGGCAATTCACCCCTCCACTTT	CAISGDSGNSPLHF	-	TRBV10-3	TRBJ1-6	TRBD1
TGTGCCAGCCTCGGCCCCACCTACGAGCAGTACTTC	CASLGPTYEQYF	once	TRBV18	TRBJ2-7	-
TGTGCCACCAGCAGAGGCCAGCTAGCGGACTCCTACAATGAGCAGTTCTTC	CATSRGQLADSYNEQFF	-	TRBV15	TRBJ2-1	TRBD2
TGTGCCAGCTCACCATGGGGCGGGGGGGCCTCCTACGAGCAGTACTTC	CASSPWGGGASYEQYF	-	TRBV18	TRBJ2-7	TRBD2
TGTGCCAGCTCACAAACCGGGACTAGCGATAGTTTGGCGCAGTATTTT	CASSQTGTSDSLAQYF	once	TRBV18	TRBJ2-3	TRBD2
TGCGCCAGCAGCCAACCGGGACTAGCGGTTCTAACAGATACGCAGTATTTT	CASSQPGLAVLTDTQYF	-	TRBV4-1	TRBJ2-3	TRBD2
TGTGCCATCAGTGAGACAGGAGGGTCCTACGAGCAGTACTTC	CAISETGGSYEQYF	-	TRBV10-3	TRBJ2-7	-
TGTGCCAGTAAGGCGGTGAACACCGGGGAGCTGTTTTTT	CASKAVNTGELFF	-	TRBV19	TRBJ2-2	-
TGTGCCAGCAGTGAAGGTGCACTAGGCTACGAGCAGTACTTC	CASSEGALGYEQYF	-	TRBV6-1	TRBJ2-7	-
TGCGCCAGCAGCTTGGGTGAGACAAGCTCTGGAAACACCATATATTTT	CASSLGETSSGNTIYF	-	TRBV5-1	TRBJ1-3	-
TGTGCCAGCAGTCTCGTACAGGTAGATCAGCCCCAGCATTTT	CASSLVQVDQPQHF	-	TRBV28	TRBJ1-5	-
TGTGCCAGTTTCAGGGGCGGCACCGGGGAGCTGTTTTTT	CASFRGGTGELFF	-	TRBV19	TRBJ2-2	-
TGTGCCTGGAGACAGGGGGCCGAGACCCAGTACTTC	CAWRQGAETQYF	once	TRBV30	TRBJ2-5	TRBD1
TGCGCCAGCAGCGCGGGGAGCACAGATACGCAGTATTTT	CASSAGSTDTQYF	-	TRBV5-1	TRBJ2-3	-
TGTGCCAGCAGTGAGGGACTAGAGGTCCACGAGCAGTACTTC	CASSEGLEVHEQYF	-	TRBV6-1	TRBJ2-7	TRBD2
TGTGCCTGCGCACAGGGACCTAACTATGGCTACACCTTC	CACAQGPNYGYTF	few	TRBV2	TRBJ1-2	-
TGTGCCAGCAGTTACCGGACAGGGTCCCTCTACGAGCAGTACTTC	CASSYRTGSLYEQYF	-	TRBV6-6	TRBJ2-7	TRBD1
TGTGCCAGTAGTGAACAGGGGTCTTTAGAAAAACTGTTTTTT	CASSEQGSLEKLFF	once	TRBV19	TRBJ1-4	TRBD1
TGCAGCGTTGAATCAGGCGGACGAGATCCTGTGACCCAGTACTTC	CSVESGGRDPVTQYF	-	TRBV29-1	TRBJ2-5	-
TGTGCCAGCATGGGGGGGCGGTCACCCCTCCACTTT	CASMGGRSPLHF	few	TRBV27	TRBJ1-6	-
TGCGCCAGCAGCTTGGCCCCGACAGGGGGCGAGACCCAGTACTTC	CASSLAPTGGETQYF	-	TRBV5-1	TRBJ2-5	TRBD1
TGCAGCGTTGATATCCTAGCCGATGAGCAGTTCTTC	CSVDILADEQFF	-	TRBV29-1	TRBJ2-1	-
TGTGCCAGCAGCTTGGGCCCGGGACAGGGGGCCAATCAGCCCCAGCATTTT	CASSLGPGQGANQPQHF	-	TRBV5-5	TRBJ1-5	TRBD1
TGTGCCAGCAGTTTAAAAATTTCGGGGACCCAGTACTTC	CASSLKISGTQYF	-	TRBV27	TRBJ2-5	-
TGTGCCAGCAGCATTCTAGGGCATCGGACCGGGGAGCTGTTTTTT	CASSILGHRTGELFF	-	TRBV27	TRBJ2-2	-
TGTGCCAGCAACCGACCTCCTCAGGGAGATACGCAGTATTTT	CASNRPPQGDTQYF	-	TRBV11-1	TRBJ2-3	-
TGTGCCAGCAGTGTAGGGCGGGGATACGAGCAGTACTTC	CASSVGRGYEQYF	-	TRBV2	TRBJ2-7	-